This T cell receptor beta chain comes out of a study of blood T cell repertoires in COVID-19. Study-wide context: Samples came from the United States, Italy and Spain, spanning acute and convalescent COVID-19. T cells, B-cell-depleted T cells, or PBMCs supplied cDNA or gDNA.

Per the original methods: Reference gene primer amplification gave nucleated cell count estimates. Assay: immunoSEQ multiplex PCR; the TCRdb copy retains only in-frame clones and omits some. V and J calls plus clone size are reproduced from that table; the DNA served to infer D and trimming. Of tens of thousands of clones listed, roughly 70% are singletons. Sequencing was done on a sample of peripheral blood. This TCR was recovered from a human donor with acute or convalescent COVID-19. The donor label of this sample is uncertain.

CDR3 coding DNA: TGTGCCAGCAGCTTGATGGGACAGGGGCCTGGAAACACCATATATTTT. This codes for CASSLMGQGPGNTIYF. V and J are TRBV5-4 and TRBJ1-3; 10 bases line up with TRBD1. The CDR3 contains 16 residues. The germline gives CDR1 SGHNT, CDR2 YYREEE (reference sequence). V gave up 1 base and J gave up 2 bases; unmatched junction bases: 3.